A single sample is the source of the 29 T cell receptor beta chains below, sequenced in a study of beta chain features in type 1 diabetes. General study points: Shortening that was moderate but significant affected the TCRB CDR3s of Type 1 diabetes patients in all four CD4+ subsets.

No cognate antigen is known for these TCRs. Expressed TCRB transcripts were sequenced because the isolated RNA had all been reverse transcribed beforehand. The method was immunoSEQ multiplex PCR; TCRdb's version includes in-frame clones alone and lacks a portion of them. Found here are approximately 170,000 clones, about 7.8% of them singletons; the top ten hold approximately 0.93%. The sequenced sample was central memory CD4+ T cells from blood. The receptor set was obtained from a woman aged 40 to 49 with type 1 diabetes.

The chain joins TRBV30 to TRBJ2-1; 11 bases are shared with TRBD2. This CDR3 region has 18 residues. CDR1 is GTSNPN and CDR2 is SVGIG in the germline V gene (reference sequence). With 0 bases clipped from V and 4 bases from J, the junction kept 11 bases outside the gene matches. The CDR3 DNA is TGTGCCTGGAGTGTAAAGAGATTGGGGACTAGCGGTTACAATGAGCAGTTCTTC. It encodes CAWSVKRLGTSGYNEQFF.

The chain carries TRBV10-3 and TRBJ1-2; the match to TRBD1 covers 7 bases. This CDR3 comprises 14 residues. The germline CDR1 and CDR2 sequences are ENHRY and SYGVKD. V gave up 3 bases and J gave up 7 bases; unmatched junction bases: 8. The CDR3 loop is CAISDIGGVRGYTF. The CDR3 DNA reads TGTGCCATCAGTGATATAGGGGGCGTACGTGGCTACACCTTC.

This clone was detected only a few times. J is TRBJ2-2 and V is TRBV7-8; D ambiguous. The CDR3 sequence is 11 residues long. Germline V gene data show CDR1 as SGHVS and CDR2 as FQNEAQ. Trimming took 5 bases from V and 8 from J, leaving 6 bases between them. Here the CDR3 DNA reads TGTGCCAGCAGCCAGGAAGGGGAGCTGTTTTTT. Protein product: CASSQEGELFF.

The V call is TRBV5-6, the J call TRBJ2-1; 9 bases are shared with TRBD2. The CDR3 runs 12 residues. Per germline, CDR1 SGHDT and CDR2 YYEEEE. V lost 2 bases to trimming and J lost 11 bases; unmatched junction nucleotides: 2. The CDR3 bases are TGTGCCAGCAGCTTTCCTAGCGGGAAGCAGTTCTTC. This translates into CASSFPSGKQFF.

The CDR3 nucleotides read TGTGCCAGCGGAGACAGGTTCAATCAGCCCCAGCATTTT. It encodes CASGDRFNQPQHF. The chain joins TRBV9 to TRBJ1-5, with D possibly TRBD1 on 6 matching bases. The germline V and J ends were trimmed by 7 bases and 3 bases, with 11 bases remaining between them. This CDR3 contains 13 residues. The germline V gene encodes CDR1 SGDLS and CDR2 YYNGEE.

This clone has a handful of counts. The chain recombines TRBV7-2 with TRBJ2-3; 14 nucleotides align to TRBD2. The CDR3 spans 15 residues. The J segment lost 5 bases and the V segment lost 6 bases, leaving 4 bases of the junction unmatched. Germline assignment: CDR1 SGHTA and CDR2 FQGNSA. The CDR3: CASRGLAGAGDTQYF. CDR3 nucleotides: TGTGCCAGCAGGGGACTAGCGGGGGCGGGAGATACGCAGTATTTT.

The chain has TRBV30 and TRBJ2-5; D remains ambiguous. The CDR3 has 11 residues. In germline, CDR1 is GTSNPN, CDR2 SVGIG (reference sequence). Trimming left V 4 bases short and J 2 bases short, with 5 bases between. DNA for the CDR3: TGTGCCTGGACCGGGCAAGAGACCCAGTACTTC. It translates to CAWTGQETQYF.

The gene calls are TRBV5-5 and TRBJ1-2, with 8 bases fitting TRBD1. The length of the CDR3 is 15 residues. Germline lookup yields CDR1 SGHKS and CDR2 YYEKEE (reference sequence). V was pared by 4 bases and J by 4 bases, with 9 bases of the junction left unmatched. The chain's CDR3 is CASSPGQGDGYGYTF. As DNA, the CDR3 is TGTGCCAGCAGCCCTGGACAGGGAGACGGCTATGGCTACACCTTC.

The chain couples TRBV10-3 to TRBJ2-1; 8 bases fit TRBD2. The CDR3 contains 17 residues. After removal of 0 bases from V and 4 bases from J, the junction contained 8 bases not matched to a gene. The V gene's germline CDR1 is ENHRY and CDR2 SYGVKD. In nucleotides, the CDR3 is TGTGCCATCAGTGAGTCAATGGGACTAGGGGAATACAATGAGCAGTTCTTC. Translated, it gives CAISESMGLGEYNEQFF.

A few counts support this clone. The chain has TRBV30 and TRBJ1-3; D unresolved. The CDR3 length is 13 residues. Trimming left V 0 bases short and J 5 bases short, with 8 bases between. Germline-derived CDR1 and CDR2 are GTSNPN and SVGIG (reference sequence). The CDR3 region is CAWSVPMRNTIYF. The CDR3 region has the DNA TGTGCCTGGAGTGTTCCTATGAGAAACACCATATATTTT. The whole variable domain, remainder taken from reference TRBV30 and TRBJ1-3, is SQTIHQWPATLVQPVGSPLSLECTVEGTSNPNLYWYRQAAGRGLQLLFYSVGIGQISSEVPQNLSASRPQDRQFILSSKKLLLSDSGFYLCAWSVPMRNTIYFGEGSWLTVV.

This clone was seen a handful of times. This rearrangement joins TRBV7-9 to TRBJ1-2; TRBD1 aligns across 11 bases. With V trimmed by 5 bases and J by 7 bases, 6 bases remained unmatched. CDR3 size: 14 residues. Germline CDR1 and CDR2: SEHNR and FQNEAQ (reference sequence). The CDR3 DNA reads TGTGCCAGCAGCCAAGGACAGGGGGCGAGTGGCTACACCTTC. Translating it yields CASSQGQGASGYTF.

The chain has TRBV5-6 and TRBJ2-2, with a tentative D call TRBD2 (5 bases). Germline V CDR1 and CDR2: SGHDT, YYEEEE. The CDR3 spans 13 residues. Trimming took off 4 bases at V and 5 bases at J, with 9 bases between the two ends. Written as DNA, the CDR3 is TGTGCCAGCAGCCTGAGCGGTACCGGGGAGCTGTTTTTT. Translated: CASSLSGTGELFF.

The chain couples TRBV6-5 to TRBJ2-1; D might be TRBD2 (5 bases). The length of the CDR3 is 15 residues. The germline V gene has CDR1 MNHEY and CDR2 SVGAGI. V was shortened by 6 bases and J by 0 bases, with 12 bases between the two germline ends. In nucleotides, the CDR3 is TGTGCCAGCAGACAAACGGGGAGCTCCTACAATGAGCAGTTCTTC. It yields the protein CASRQTGSSYNEQFF.

This clone appeared many times. The chain carries TRBV2 and TRBJ1-1, with a tentative D call TRBD1 (5 bases). CDR1 and CDR2 from the germline V gene are SNHLY and FYNNEI. The CDR3 runs to 14 residues. V was shortened by 8 bases and J by 3 bases, with 16 bases between the two germline ends. This chain's CDR3 is CASVTFGGDTEAFF. The CDR3 bases are TGTGCCAGCGTGACTTTTGGAGGGGACACTGAAGCTTTCTTT.

CDR3 residues: CASFTGSSGANVLTF. The CDR3 DNA follows: TGTGCCAGCTTCACGGGGAGCTCTGGGGCCAACGTCCTGACTTTC. J is TRBJ2-6 and V is TRBV18, with TRBD2 as a possible D gene (5 bases). This CDR3 is built from 15 residues. Trimming took 7 bases from V and 0 from J, leaving 10 bases between them. Germline CDR1 is KGHSH and CDR2 is LQKENI.

The chain recombines TRBV7-9 with TRBJ2-1, with TRBD2 matching over 8 bases. After removal of 2 bases from V and 6 bases from J, the junction contained 6 bases not matched to a gene. Germline loops: CDR1 SEHNR, CDR2 FQNEAQ (reference sequence). This CDR3 contains 15 residues. Here the CDR3 DNA reads TGTGCCAGCAGCTTAAGTAGCGGGGTCAGCAATGAGCAGTTCTTC. Protein: CASSLSSGVSNEQFF.

This clone came up many times. V usage is TRBV23-1 and J usage is TRBJ1-3; unclear D gene. TRBV23-1 counts as an open reading frame of uncertain function. The V and J ends lost 8 bases and 0 bases respectively, with 11 bases between them. The length of the CDR3 is 14 residues. The DNA for the CDR3 is TGCGCCAGCGAGTCAACTAGCTCTGGAAACACCATATATTTT. Protein: CASESTSSGNTIYF.

A few counts support this clone. CDR3 amino acids: CASGGLAGRETQYF. In DNA, the CDR3 is TGTGCCAGTGGCGGACTAGCGGGAAGGGAGACCCAGTACTTC. The chain has TRBV19 and TRBJ2-5; 12 nucleotides line up with TRBD2. The CDR3 has 14 amino acids. The junction had 6 bases not matched to a gene; V was cut back by 8 bases and J by 5 bases. CDR1 and CDR2 (germline): LNHDA, SQIVND (reference sequence).

The gene calls are TRBV28 and TRBJ2-5; 10 bases line up with TRBD2. CDR3 length equals 16 residues. Losses at the gene ends were 5 bases for V and 5 bases for J; bases not matched to a gene: 11. Germline V gene lookup returns CDR1 MDHEN and CDR2 SYDVKM. CDR3 in amino acids: CASSPTGLAGAETQYF. In DNA, the CDR3 is TGTGCCAGCAGTCCCACCGGGCTAGCGGGAGCGGAGACCCAGTACTTC.

This clone was seen a few times. The gene calls are TRBV6-5 and TRBJ2-4; TRBD1 is a possible D gene (6 bases). CDR3 size: 14 residues. Per germline, CDR1 MNHEY and CDR2 SVGAGI. V lost 7 bases, J lost 9 bases, and 19 bases lay in between. The CDR3, as DNA: TGTGCCAGCACACTATACAGGGCTGAAGGCATTCAGTACTTC. Its translation is CASTLYRAEGIQYF.

This chain connects TRBV29-1 to TRBJ2-2, with 9 bases identical to TRBD1. CDR1 and CDR2 (germline): SQVTM, ANQGSEA. This CDR3 region has 17 residues. The V segment lost 3 bases and the J segment 5 bases; nucleotides outside the gene matches: 13. The DNA of the CDR3 is TGCAGCGTTGATAGATTTACTACAGGGGGCGGAACCGGGGAGCTGTTTTTT. Amino acid sequence: CSVDRFTTGGGTGELFF.

This clone occurred a few times. The V call is TRBV11-2, the J call TRBJ2-7, with D perhaps TRBD2 (6 bases). The length of the CDR3 is 13 residues. Trimming pared 2 bases from V and 6 bases from J, leaving 11 bases between. Germline V gene data show CDR1 as SGHAT and CDR2 as FQNNGV. CDR3 coding DNA: TGTGCCAGCAGCTTACAACGGAGGGGCGAGCAGTACTTC. It is translated as CASSLQRRGEQYF.

This clone showed up just a few times. V usage is TRBV7-2 and J usage is TRBJ2-5, with unresolved D. Germline-derived CDR1 and CDR2 are SGHTA and FQGNSA. V lost 0 bases to trimming and J lost 2 bases, with 7 bases between them. The CDR3 is made up of 14 amino acids. The CDR3 protein is CASSLALRQETQYF. For the CDR3, the DNA is TGTGCCAGCAGCTTAGCGCTTCGGCAAGAGACCCAGTACTTC. The variable domain in full, completed from reference TRBV7-2 and TRBJ2-5, reads GAGVSQSPSNKVTEKGKDVELRCDPISGHTALYWYRQSLGQGLEFLIYFQGNSAPDKSGLPSDRFSAERTGGSVSTLTIQRTQQEDSAVYLCASSLALRQETQYFGPGTRLLVL.

The CDR3 loop is CASTEGGGGGYTF. CDR3 in DNA: TGTGCCAGCACCGAAGGGGGGGGCGGTGGCTACACCTTC. The genes are TRBV6-6 and TRBJ1-2, with a weak D call TRBD1 (6 bases). From germline, CDR1 is MNHNY and CDR2 SVGAGI (reference sequence). The CDR3 contains 13 residues. V lost 7 bases to trimming and J lost 7 bases, with 16 bases between them.

The chain is built from TRBV5-6 and TRBJ1-1; unclear D gene. Germline loops: CDR1 SGHDT, CDR2 YYEEEE. The CDR3 contains 15 residues. The V gene lost 0 bases and the J gene lost 6 bases, with 15 bases spanning the gap. The CDR3 bases are TGTGCCAGCAGCTTGGTATCCAGGATAGGCGCTGAAGCTTTCTTT. Encoded protein: CASSLVSRIGAEAFF. Drawing the rest from reference TRBV5-6 and TRBJ1-1, the complete variable domain is DAGVTQSPTHLIKTRGQQVTLRCSPKSGHDTVSWYQQALGQGPQFIFQYYEEEERQRGNFPDRFSGHQFPNYSSELNVNALLLGDSALYLCASSLVSRIGAEAFFGQGTRLTVV.

This clone has only a few counts. The genes are TRBV21-1 and TRBJ1-4. TRBV21-1 is tagged as a pseudogene. This CDR3 is built from 17 residues. CDR3 protein: CASIPPGGGATNEKLFF. CDR3 coding DNA: TGTGCCAGCATCCCACCGGGGGGGGGCGCAACTAATGAAAAACTGTTTTTT.

This clone came up a few times. The V and J genes are TRBV30 and TRBJ2-3, with D maybe TRBD1 (5 bases). Germline V gene sequence: CDR1 GTSNPN, CDR2 SVGIG (reference sequence). The CDR3 is 13 residues long. The V end was cut by 2 bases, the J end by 4 bases, with 10 bases between. CDR3: CAWSRGRADTQYF. The CDR3 DNA follows: TGTGCCTGGAGTAGGGGCCGTGCAGATACGCAGTATTTT.

This clone was observed a few times. J is TRBJ2-6 and V is TRBV7-2; the match to TRBD2 covers 9 bases. The CDR3 has 19 amino acids. The V gene end was trimmed by 4 bases and the J gene end by 13 bases; junction bases not matched to a gene: 23. Germline CDR1 is SGHTA and CDR2 is FQGNSA. The CDR3 here is CASSSLAEAGGPISGVLTF. As DNA, the CDR3 is TGTGCCAGCAGCTCACTCGCTGAGGCGGGAGGGCCCATATCAGGGGTCCTGACTTTC.

CDR3 sequence reads: CASRVDRGNTIYF. CDR3 coding DNA: TGCGCCAGCCGGGTGGACAGAGGAAACACCATATATTTT. J is TRBJ1-3 and V is TRBV5-1; the D gene is possibly TRBD1 (6 bases). V was clipped by 7 bases and J by 4 bases, with 12 bases between them. Germline loops: CDR1 SGHRS, CDR2 YFSETQ. The CDR3 spans 13 residues.